These 8 T cell receptor beta chains originate from one sample sequenced in a study of blood T cell repertoires in COVID-19. TCRdb keeps only in-frame clones here, not all; method: immunoSEQ multiplex PCR. The sample has roughly 200,000 clones, approximately 85% seen once. The specimen was peripheral blood. Receptor source: a human donor with active or convalescent COVID-19. The donor label of this sample is uncertain.

The rearrangement uses TRBV7-6 and TRBJ2-2; D is perhaps TRBD2 (6 bases). Germline V lookup: CDR1 SGHVS, CDR2 FNYEAQ. The CDR3 spans 16 residues. Trimming took 2 bases from V and 0 from J, leaving 10 bases between them. The chain's CDR3 is CASSLNGGANTGELFF. DNA of the CDR3: TGTGCCAGCAGCTTAAATGGCGGGGCGAACACCGGGGAGCTGTTTTTT.

The CDR3: CASSKGGQGRGYEQYF. The CDR3 bases are TGTGCCAGTAGTAAAGGGGGACAGGGGAGGGGATACGAGCAGTACTTC. The genes are TRBV19 and TRBJ2-7, with 10 nucleotides matching TRBD1. V shed 4 bases and J 4 bases; nucleotides not matched to a gene: 10. CDR3 length: 16 residues. Germline CDR1 reads LNHDA; CDR2 reads SQIVND (reference sequence).

V usage is TRBV2 and J usage is TRBJ1-6, with a tentative D call TRBD1 (6 bases). Germline V CDR1 and CDR2: SNHLY, FYNNEI. The CDR3 contains 16 residues. V was pared by 6 bases and J by 7 bases, with 19 bases between. CDR3 DNA: TGTGCCAGCAGGGGGCTGCGTCAGGGGTGGAATTCACCCCTCCACTTT. Protein: CASRGLRQGWNSPLHF. The full variable domain, in which reference TRBV2 and TRBJ1-6 provide the parts outside the CDR3, is EPEVTQTPSHQVTQMGQEVILRCVPISNHLYFYWYRQILGQKVEFLVSFYNNEISEKSEIFDDQFSVERPDGSNFTLKIRSTKLEDSAMYFCASRGLRQGWNSPLHFGNGTRLTVT.

V and J are TRBV28 and TRBJ2-3; D remains ambiguous. CDR3 length: 11 residues. Germline CDR1 is MDHEN and CDR2 is SYDVKM. Trimming shortened V by 3 bases and J by 7 bases, and 5 bases separated the two germline ends. This CDR3 is CASSLRNTQYF. Here the CDR3 DNA reads TGTGCCAGCAGTTTGAGAAATACGCAGTATTTT. The variable domain in full, completed from reference TRBV28 and TRBJ2-3, reads DVKVTQSSRYLVKRTGEKVFLECVQDMDHENMFWYRQDPGLGLRLIYFSYDVKMKEKGDIPEGYSVSREKKERFSLILESASTNQTSMYLCASSLRNTQYFGPGTRLTVL.

The chain couples TRBV30 to TRBJ1-1, with unresolved D. There are 12 residues in the CDR3. The V gene's germline CDR1 is GTSNPN and CDR2 SVGIG (reference sequence). Deletions cut 2 bases from V and 1 base from J, with 5 bases between. CDR3 bases: TGTGCCTGGAGTTTACAGAACACTGAAGCTTTCTTT. This codes for CAWSLQNTEAFF.

This chain joins TRBV10-3 and TRBJ1-3, with TRBD1 matching over 10 bases. Unmatched junction bases numbered 10, after V lost 10 bases and J lost 1 base. Germline V gene sequence: CDR1 ENHRY, CDR2 SYGVKD. CDR3 length: 16 residues. The CDR3 protein is CATRTGGQLSGNTIYF. The CDR3 bases are TGTGCCACTCGGACAGGGGGTCAATTGTCTGGAAACACCATATATTTT.

The rearrangement uses TRBV10-1 and TRBJ1-2, with a possible D match to TRBD1 (6 bases). This CDR3 region has 15 residues. Germline V CDR1 and CDR2: WNHNN, SYGVQD (reference sequence). V was cut by 6 bases and J by 8 bases, with 22 bases left in between. The CDR3 coding sequence is TGCGCCAGCAGATCCTTGAGTGGGGGCGCGAAAGGCTACACCTTC. The encoded protein is CASRSLSGGAKGYTF.

The chain uses TRBV9 and TRBJ2-3; D may be TRBD2 (5 bases). The CDR3 consists of 13 residues. CDR1 and CDR2 from the germline V gene are SGDLS and YYNGEE. V was shortened by 4 bases and J by 2 bases, with 8 bases between the two germline ends. CDR3 amino acids: CASSSSPTDTQYF. The CDR3 DNA sequence: TGTGCCAGCAGCTCTAGCCCCACAGATACGCAGTATTTT.